These T cell receptor beta chains were read from a single sample in a study of CD8 T cells in ankylosing spondylitis. TCRdb reanalysed the 5' RACE reads using MiXCR and keeps one entry per CDR3 protein. The table shows over 150,000 distinct CDR3 sequences, with approximately 18% occurring only once. The sequencing input was blood, either unsorted or a sorted T cell fraction (not recorded which). All receptors derive from a male donor aged 10 to 30 with ankylosing spondylitis or in good health (not recorded which). The CDR3 runs from the conserved cysteine through the conserved F or W. D genes are given only for firm matches. Only part of the rows carry a size: once, few, many, or a class if the clone is expanded.

CDR3 length	clone size	J gene	D gene	V gene	CDR3 protein	CDR3 DNA
14	many	TRBJ2-1	TRBD2	TRBV20-1	CSARPLAGADEQFF	TGCAGTGCTAGGCCTCTCGCGGGAGCGGATGAGCAGTTCTTC
17	few	TRBJ2-5	TRBD2	TRBV4-1	CASSRLLRGGSQETQYF	TGCGCCAGCAGCCGGCTGCTCCGGGGAGGGAGCCAAGAGACCCAGTACTTC
11	many	TRBJ2-1	.	TRBV5-1	CASSYEDEQFF	TGCGCCAGCAGCTATGAAGATGAGCAGTTCTTC
12	many	TRBJ2-1	.	TRBV7-9	CASSLTGGVCFF	TGTGCCAGCAGCTTGACGGGGGGCGTCTGCTTCTTC
13	many	TRBJ2-7	.	TRBV29-1	CSVEGENSYEQYF	TGCAGCGTTGAGGGCGAGAACTCCTACGAGCAGTACTTC
18	.	TRBJ2-3	TRBD2	TRBV7-9	CASSLRLAGEWGADTQYF	TGTGCCAGCAGCTTAAGGCTAGCGGGAGAATGGGGCGCAGATACGCAGTATTTT
14	many	TRBJ2-7	.	TRBV6-5	CASSRSGAPYEQYF	TGTGCCAGCAGCCGCAGCGGAGCTCCCTACGAGCAGTACTTC
14	many	TRBJ2-1	.	TRBV11-2	CASSWGDPTNEQFF	TGTGCCAGCAGCTGGGGGGACCCAACGAATGAGCAGTTCTTC
16	.	TRBJ2-2	.	TRBV7-9	CASSLDRTPRTGELFF	TGTGCTAGCAGTTTAGATCGGACCCCCCGGACCGGGGAGCTGTTTTTT
20	many	TRBJ2-2	TRBD2	TRBV28	CASRRSRTSGRGVDTGELFF	TGTGCCAGCAGACGCAGCCGGACTAGCGGGAGAGGGGTGGACACCGGGGAGCTGTTTTTT
15	many	TRBJ2-1	TRBD1	TRBV6-2/TRBV6-3	CASRPGQGIIDEQFF	TGTGCCAGCAGACCCGGACAGGGTATCATCGATGAGCAGTTCTTC
15	many	TRBJ2-3	TRBD2	TRBV6-5	CASNPGTSGSDTQYF	TGTGCCAGCAACCCTGGGACTAGCGGGAGTGATACGCAGTATTTT
16	many	TRBJ2-1	TRBD2	TRBV18	CASSPPSGRGYNEQFF	TGTGCCAGCTCACCACCGAGCGGGAGAGGTTACAATGAGCAGTTCTTC
20	many	TRBJ2-2	TRBD2	TRBV24-1	CATSDLGGLAGYPSTGELFF	TGTGCCACCAGTGATTTGGGCGGACTAGCGGGATACCCGAGCACCGGGGAGCTGTTTTTT
15	many	TRBJ2-1	.	TRBV7-8	CASSPGGQGVDEQFF	TGTGCCAGCAGCCCCGGGGGACAAGGAGTCGATGAGCAGTTCTTC
18	many	TRBJ2-7	TRBD2	TRBV12-3/TRBV12-4	CASSLALSDSGSSYEQYF	TGTGCCAGCAGTTTAGCGCTAAGTGACAGCGGGAGCTCCTACGAGCAGTACTTC
13	many	TRBJ1-2	TRBD1	TRBV11-2	CASSHPQGVGYTF	TGTGCCAGCAGCCACCCACAGGGGGTGGGCTACACCTTC
12	many	TRBJ2-5	TRBD1	TRBV10-3	CATWTGGETQYF	TGTGCCACTTGGACAGGGGGAGAGACCCAGTACTTC
15	medium-sized	TRBJ2-3	TRBD1	TRBV12-3/TRBV12-4	CASSNNRGGTDTQYF	TGTGCCAGCAGTAACAACAGGGGAGGCACAGATACGCAGTATTTT
13	many	TRBJ2-1	.	TRBV5-1	CASSLGRDNEQFF	TGCGCCAGCAGCCTTGGGCGGGACAATGAGCAGTTCTTC
16	.	TRBJ2-4	TRBD1	TRBV4-2	CASSQGQGARFDIQYF	TGTGCCAGCAGCCAAGGGCAGGGGGCCAGGTTCGACATTCAGTACTTC
14	many	TRBJ2-3	TRBD2	TRBV29-1	CSGQTSSSSGTQYF	TGCAGCGGACAGACTAGCTCCTCATCGGGTACGCAGTATTTT
18	.	TRBJ2-1	.	TRBV12-3/TRBV12-4	CASIRDTIAGIPYNEQFF	TGTGCCAGCATCAGGGACACAATAGCGGGTATCCCCTACAATGAGCAGTTCTTC
13	many	TRBJ2-1	.	TRBV3-1	CASSPHRTAEQFF	TGTGCCAGCAGCCCGCATAGGACGGCTGAGCAGTTCTTC
11	many	TRBJ1-4	.	TRBV27	CASRRGEKLFF	TGTGCCAGCAGGCGGGGCGAAAAACTGTTTTTT
12	many	TRBJ2-3	.	TRBV7-8	CASSLKTDTQYF	TGTGCCAGCAGCTTAAAAACAGATACGCAGTATTTT
16	many	TRBJ1-2	TRBD1	TRBV7-9	CASSSPTTDRGGGYTF	TGTGCCAGCAGCTCACCCACCACGGACAGGGGAGGCGGCTACACCTTC
13	many	TRBJ2-1	.	TRBV30	CAWKKRTYNEQFF	TGTGCCTGGAAAAAGCGGACCTACAATGAGCAGTTCTTC
15	many	TRBJ1-3	TRBD1	TRBV15	CATSGRDRSGNTIYF	TGTGCCACCAGCGGCCGGGACAGGTCTGGAAACACCATATATTTT
14	many	TRBJ2-2	.	TRBV6-5	CASSYSHVTGELFF	TGTGCCAGCAGTTACTCCCATGTCACCGGGGAGCTGTTTTTT
13	many	TRBJ2-7	.	TRBV6-6	CASSYGQGGEQYF	TGTGCCAGCAGTTACGGACAAGGAGGCGAGCAGTACTTC
16	many	TRBJ1-2	TRBD1	TRBV6-2/TRBV6-3	CASSYGIGTGANGYTF	TGTGCCAGCAGTTACGGGATCGGGACAGGGGCCAATGGCTACACCTTC
16	many	TRBJ2-6	TRBD1	TRBV27	CASRWTGDSGANVLTF	TGTGCCAGCAGGTGGACAGGCGATTCTGGGGCCAACGTCCTGACTTTC